The clone carrying this T cell receptor (beta chain) has only a few counts. Its antigen is not identified. This sample stems from a study of vaccination effects on CD4 cells after COVID-19. Before any sequencing was done, the ViraFEST assay used viral peptide pools to expand antigen-specific CD4+ T cells. Following culture for approximately ten days, CD4+ T cells were isolated. The vaccine given was either BNT162b2 or mRNA-1273, in two doses. Fresh IL-2-containing medium replaced half the medium on days 3 and 7. The V end was cut by 0 bases, the J end by 0 bases, with 8 bases between. Germline values: CDR1 MNHEY, CDR2 SVGAGI. There are 15 residues in the CDR3. Sequenced by immunoSEQ multiplex PCR; TCRdb stores in-frame clones only, minus some. This repertoire shows 25,000 to 35,000 clones, around 85% found once; its top ten account for around 5.9%.

Sequenced here: CD4+ T cells from PBMCs cultured with SARS-CoV-2 spike peptides, sampled after COVID-19 vaccination. V and J are TRBV6-5 and TRBJ1-1; D gene uncertain. The clonotype comes from a human donor who received a COVID-19 vaccine. Some clones in this sample may be carry-over from other donors' samples. This CDR3 reads CASSYSGSVNTEAFF. Written as DNA, the CDR3 is TGTGCCAGCAGTTACTCGGGGTCGGTGAACACTGAAGCTTTCTTT.